Given below is one TCR beta chain in context. No antigen is known for it. Cells that were CD45RO-CCR7+CD27+CD95- constituted naive CD8+ T cells. The data are from a study of CXCR3-negative and CXCR3-positive naive CD8 T cells. Whole-study context: There were approximately 140 million TRB reads altogether, and each library had about 1.5 +/- 0.3 million of them.

UMI-labeled TRB cDNA libraries were prepared by 5' RACE. TCRdb reprocessed the 5' RACE reads and stores each CDR3 protein as one record, lacking DNA. This table holds about 150,000 distinct CDR3 sequences. Points from the study as a whole: Greater hydrophobicity was found in TRB CDR3s of CXCR3-positive naive cells than of CXCR3-negative naive cells. Relative to memory CD8+ cells, whose diversity was much lower, both naive subsets had comparably high diversity.

The CDR3 spans 16 residues. Germline assignment: CDR1 SGHDN and CDR2 FVKESK. The source of this sequence is a human donor in good health. Some clones in this sample may be carry-over from other donors' samples. Sequences were obtained from naive CXCR3+ CD8+ T cells from blood. Subset in this sample: CD45RO-CCR7+CD27+CD95- naive CD8+ T cells expressing CXCR3 (TNR3+). V usage is TRBV14 and J usage is TRBJ2-4; the D call of TRBD2 rests on TCRdb alone, since no DNA is present to check it. CDR3 in amino acids: CASSPTSGRGIGIQYF.